This paragraph covers one TCR delta chain sequence. TCRdb pairs this DNA with a much larger clone's protein that differs at residue 16, likely a read error; the protein shown was translated from the DNA. These data are taken from a study of γδ T cells in repeated Plasmodium falciparum infection. Both TRG and TRD chains were sequenced from each sorted sample. TCRdb re-called the multiplex PCR reads using CATT. The sample yields 70,000 to 95,000 delta-chain clones, over 1.3% seen once. The clonotype originates from a pool of human donors (malaria-infected and uninfected, not separated). The sample comprised gamma-delta T cells from blood.

As DNA, the CDR3 is TGTGCTCTTGGGGAACTAGCGGTGGCGGGATCCTCAAGGTGGTACGCCGATAAACTCATCTTT. Its protein product is CALGELAVAGSSRWYADKLIF. This chain joins TRDV1 and TRDJ1; D might be TRDD3 (5 bases). TCRdb is silent on the J gene; assignment here came from matching the DNA to germline. CDR3 length equals 21 residues. V lost 0 bases to trimming and J lost 3 bases, with 29 bases between them. From germline, CDR1 is TSWWSYY and CDR2 QGS.